This entry lists 19 T cell receptor beta chains sequenced from one sample in a study of cytomegalovirus exposure and HLA in healthy donors. This table comes from immunoSEQ multiplex PCR, and its TCRdb copy is limited to in-frame clones, with some not included. The sample records 150,000 or so clones, about 86% being singletons. The specimen was PBMCs. Source of these receptors: a human donor in good health.

This clone was seen more than once but under ten times. The chain uses TRBV21-1 and TRBJ2-7; the table assigns TRBD2, which was not confirmed against the DNA. TRBV21-1 is noted as a pseudogene. This CDR3 is built from 13 residues. The CDR3 DNA sequence: TGTGCCAGCAGCAAAGTGGGGGGATACGAGCAGTACTTC. This codes for CASSKVGGYEQYF.

This chain connects TRBV29-1 to TRBJ2-1, with D tentatively TRBD2 (7 bases). Trimming shortened V by 6 bases and J by 6 bases, and 18 bases separated the two germline ends. Germline V gene sequence: CDR1 SQVTM, CDR2 ANQGSEA. The CDR3 has 14 residues. This chain's CDR3 is CSVRGRGAINEQFF. For the CDR3, the DNA is TGCAGCGTGAGGGGCCGGGGGGCGATCAATGAGCAGTTCTTC.

The chain recombines TRBV2 with TRBJ1-6, with 10 bases fitting TRBD1. Trimming at V came to 6 bases and at J to 7 bases, leaving 6 bases not matched to a gene. Germline values: CDR1 SNHLY, CDR2 FYNNEI. The CDR3 runs to 15 residues. In DNA, the CDR3 is TGTGCCAGCAGCCGGGGACAGGGGCCCAATTCACCCCTCCACTTT. Residues: CASSRGQGPNSPLHF.

The CDR3 DNA reads TGTGCCAGCAGCAAACGGGAAAAACTGTTTTTT. Protein: CASSKREKLFF. The chain couples TRBV28 to TRBJ1-4; D not resolved. From germline, CDR1 is MDHEN and CDR2 SYDVKM. The V and J ends lost 6 bases and 8 bases respectively, with 7 bases between them. The CDR3 is made up of 11 amino acids.

The chain carries TRBV28 and TRBJ2-3; 7 nucleotides agree with TRBD2. Per the germline V gene, CDR1 is MDHEN and CDR2 is SYDVKM. V was pared by 5 bases and J by 2 bases, with 10 bases of the junction left unmatched. This CDR3 region has 16 residues. The CDR3 is CASSPLPAGLTDTQYF. CDR3 bases: TGTGCCAGCAGTCCCCTACCAGCGGGACTCACAGATACGCAGTATTTT.

This clone was observed a handful of times. The chain's CDR3 is CATSRDRDRRETQYF. The DNA for the CDR3 is TGTGCCACCAGCAGAGATAGGGACAGGAGGGAGACCCAGTACTTC. The V gene is TRBV15, the J gene TRBJ2-5; 8 bases line up with TRBD1. J was trimmed by 5 bases and V by 0 bases; bases with no gene match: 5. From germline, CDR1 is LNHNV and CDR2 YYDKDF (reference sequence). The CDR3 runs 15 residues.

This clone was seen only a few times. The V gene is TRBV5-4, the J gene TRBJ2-7, with a tentative D call TRBD1 (5 bases). This CDR3 comprises 15 residues. V dropped 1 base and J dropped 4 bases, with 15 bases sitting between them. Germline values: CDR1 SGHNT, CDR2 YYREEE (reference sequence). In DNA form, the CDR3 reads TGTGCCAGCAGCTTGTCACAGGCTCCCCAATACGAGCAGTACTTC. It yields the protein CASSLSQAPQYEQYF.

This sequence joins TRBV19 and TRBJ1-2; the D is unclear. V dropped 2 bases and J dropped 6 bases, with 16 bases sitting between them. CDR1 is LNHDA, CDR2 SQIVND, per germline (reference sequence). The CDR3 contains 15 residues. CDR3 DNA sequence: TGTGCCAGTAGTATAACGAGGGAAGCTACGAATGGCTACACCTTC. This gives the protein CASSITREATNGYTF.

The J gene is TRBJ1-5, the V gene TRBV7-2; the match to TRBD1 covers 7 bases. The CDR3 has 14 amino acids. J gave up 4 bases and V 6 bases, and 6 bases lay outside the gene matches. Germline V lookup: CDR1 SGHTA, CDR2 FQGNSA. CDR3: CASSLRQGNQPQHF. The CDR3 nucleotides read TGTGCCAGCAGTCTCCGACAGGGTAATCAGCCCCAGCATTTT.

This clone appeared many times. The gene calls are TRBV27 and TRBJ1-1, with TRBD1 identical over 7 bases. The CDR3 totals 13 residues. Germline V gene data show CDR1 as MNHEY and CDR2 as SMNVEV (reference sequence). The V segment lost 5 bases and the J segment 5 bases; nucleotides outside the gene matches: 5. CDR3 nucleotide sequence: TGTGCCAGCAGTACACAGGGGAGGACTGAAGCTTTCTTT. Amino acids: CASSTQGRTEAFF.

V gene TRBV15 combines with J gene TRBJ1-6; 10 nucleotides agree with TRBD1. Germline CDR1 and CDR2: LNHNV and YYDKDF (reference sequence). This CDR3 has 17 amino acids. The V gene end was trimmed by 0 bases and the J gene end by 8 bases; junction bases not matched to a gene: 7. CDR3 protein: CATSREAGQGVDSPLHF. In DNA form, the CDR3 reads TGTGCCACCAGCAGAGAAGCCGGACAGGGGGTTGATTCACCCCTCCACTTT.

This chain joins TRBV19 and TRBJ2-3; 8 bases line up with TRBD2. CDR3 size: 15 residues. Germline-derived CDR1 and CDR2 are LNHDA and SQIVND (reference sequence). V lost 2 bases and J lost 2; bases outside the gene matches: 3. The CDR3 nucleotides read TGTGCCAGTAGTATACGGGGGGGGACCACAGATACGCAGTATTTT. This encodes CASSIRGGTTDTQYF.

V gene TRBV29-1 combines with J gene TRBJ1-1; 7 bases are a match to TRBD1. V lost 6 bases to trimming and J lost 3 bases; unmatched junction nucleotides: 13. The CDR3 is made up of 15 amino acids. CDR1 is SQVTM, CDR2 ANQGSEA, per germline. CDR3 sequence: CSVALQGIRDTEAFF. The CDR3 DNA follows: TGCAGCGTAGCGCTACAGGGGATTAGGGACACTGAAGCTTTCTTT.

This chain links TRBV7-9 with TRBJ2-5; TRBD2 might be the D (7 bases). Trimming took 8 bases from V and 0 from J, leaving 13 bases between them. CDR3 length equals 14 residues. Germline-derived CDR1 and CDR2 are SEHNR and FQNEAQ (reference sequence). The CDR3 DNA follows: TGTGCCAGCGATGAGGGGGGGTACCAAGAGACCCAGTACTTC. Translation gives CASDEGGYQETQYF.

The V call is TRBV6-1, the J call TRBJ2-7; no definite D call. V was shortened by 2 bases and J by 3 bases, with 17 bases between the two germline ends. The CDR3 extends over 16 amino acids. Germline V gene data show CDR1 as MNHNS and CDR2 as SASEGT. CDR3 protein: CASSERFRNPLYEQYF. The CDR3 DNA reads TGTGCCAGCAGTGAAAGGTTCAGGAACCCTCTCTACGAGCAGTACTTC.

The chain is built from TRBV4-2 and TRBJ2-7; a possible D gene is TRBD2 (6 bases). The CDR3 spans 15 residues. CDR1 and CDR2 from the germline V gene are LGHNA and YNFKEQ. V lost 4 bases and J 5 bases, leaving 18 bases between the germline ends. The chain's CDR3 is CASSPRGGMGNEQYF. The CDR3 DNA reads TGTGCCAGCAGCCCTCGAGGCGGGATGGGAAACGAGCAGTACTTC.

The chain employs TRBV28 and TRBJ1-2, with D hard to call. CDR1 is MDHEN, CDR2 SYDVKM, per germline. The V gene lost 2 bases and the J gene lost 5 bases, with 21 bases spanning the gap. This CDR3 is 17 amino acids long. The CDR3 bases are TGTGCCAGCAGTTTAGGAACATCTACTGCCGACGGGTATGGCTACACCTTC. Encoded protein: CASSLGTSTADGYGYTF.

This clone came up a few times. This chain uses TRBV29-1 with TRBJ2-7; D is uncertain. Deletions cut 1 base from V and 2 bases from J, with 9 bases between. Germline V gene lookup returns CDR1 SQVTM and CDR2 ANQGSEA. The CDR3 has 13 amino acids. CDR3 bases: TGCAGCGTTGAAGGGCAAACCACCTACGAGCAGTACTTC. This encodes CSVEGQTTYEQYF.

This chain uses TRBV7-2 with TRBJ1-3; tentatively, D is TRBD1 (6 bases). Trimming stripped 4 bases from V and 0 bases from J, with 19 bases between. CDR3 size: 18 residues. Per germline, CDR1 SGHTA and CDR2 FQGNSA. The CDR3 bases are TGTGCCAGCAGCTCGACGAAGGACAGCGAACTCTCTGGAAACACCATATATTTT. Its translation is CASSSTKDSELSGNTIYF.